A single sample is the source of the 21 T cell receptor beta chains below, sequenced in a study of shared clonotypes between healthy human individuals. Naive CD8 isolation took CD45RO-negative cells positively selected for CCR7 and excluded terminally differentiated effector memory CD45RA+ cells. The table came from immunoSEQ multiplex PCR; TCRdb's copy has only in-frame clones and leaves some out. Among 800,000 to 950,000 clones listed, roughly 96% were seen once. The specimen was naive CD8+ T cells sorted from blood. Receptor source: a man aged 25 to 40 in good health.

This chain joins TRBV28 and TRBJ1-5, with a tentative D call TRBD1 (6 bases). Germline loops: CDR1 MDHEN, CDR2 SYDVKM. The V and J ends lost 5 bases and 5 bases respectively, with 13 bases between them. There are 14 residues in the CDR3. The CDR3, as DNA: TGTGCCAGCAGTGTGACAGGTCCGGATCAGCCCCAGCATTTT. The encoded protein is CASSVTGPDQPQHF.

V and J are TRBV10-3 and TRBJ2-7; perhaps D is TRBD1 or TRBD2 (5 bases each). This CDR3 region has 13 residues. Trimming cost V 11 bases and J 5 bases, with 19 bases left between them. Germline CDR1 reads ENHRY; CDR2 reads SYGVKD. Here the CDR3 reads CASVGEFSHEQYF. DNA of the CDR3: TGTGCCTCCGTGGGGGAGTTTTCTCACGAGCAGTACTTC.

This chain's CDR3 is CASSLAGASTDTQYF. CDR3 in DNA: TGTGCCAGCAGTCTAGCGGGCGCTAGCACAGATACGCAGTATTTT. The rearrangement joins TRBV28 to TRBJ2-3, with 8 bases fitting TRBD2. CDR1 MDHEN and CDR2 SYDVKM come from the germline V gene. V shed 5 bases and J 0 bases; nucleotides not matched to a gene: 4. This CDR3 has 15 amino acids.

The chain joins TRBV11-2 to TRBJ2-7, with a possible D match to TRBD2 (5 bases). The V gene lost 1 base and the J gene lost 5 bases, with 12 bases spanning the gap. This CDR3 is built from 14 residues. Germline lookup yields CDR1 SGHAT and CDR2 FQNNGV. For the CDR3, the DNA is TGTGCCAGCAGCTTAGTAGCTAGCCCCCACGAGCAGTACTTC. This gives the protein CASSLVASPHEQYF. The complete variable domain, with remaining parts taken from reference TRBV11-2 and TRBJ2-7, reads EAGVAQSPRYKIIEKRQSVAFWCNPISGHATLYWYQQILGQGPKLLIQFQNNGVVDDSQLPKDRFSAERLKGVDSTLKIQPAKLEDSAVYLCASSLVASPHEQYFGPGTRLTVT.

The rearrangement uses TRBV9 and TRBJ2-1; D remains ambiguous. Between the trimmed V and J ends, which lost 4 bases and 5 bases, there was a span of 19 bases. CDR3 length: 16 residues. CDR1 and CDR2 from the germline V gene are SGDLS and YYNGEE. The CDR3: CASSPYGWGKDNEQFF. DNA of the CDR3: TGTGCCAGCAGCCCTTACGGTTGGGGAAAAGACAATGAGCAGTTCTTC.

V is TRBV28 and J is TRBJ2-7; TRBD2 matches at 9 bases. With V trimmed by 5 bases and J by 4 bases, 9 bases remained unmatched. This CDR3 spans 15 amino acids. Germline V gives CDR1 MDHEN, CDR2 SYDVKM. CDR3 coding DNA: TGTGCCAGCAGTCCCGGACTAGCGAGATTATACGAGCAGTACTTC. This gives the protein CASSPGLARLYEQYF. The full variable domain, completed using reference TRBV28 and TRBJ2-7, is DVKVTQSSRYLVKRTGEKVFLECVQDMDHENMFWYRQDPGLGLRLIYFSYDVKMKEKGDIPEGYSVSREKKERFSLILESASTNQTSMYLCASSPGLARLYEQYFGPGTRLTVT.

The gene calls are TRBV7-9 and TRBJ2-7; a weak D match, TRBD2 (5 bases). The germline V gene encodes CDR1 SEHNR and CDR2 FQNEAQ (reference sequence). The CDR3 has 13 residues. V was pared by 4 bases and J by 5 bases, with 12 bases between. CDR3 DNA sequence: TGTGCCAGCAGCTGGAGGAACAGCAACGAGCAGTACTTC. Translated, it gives CASSWRNSNEQYF.

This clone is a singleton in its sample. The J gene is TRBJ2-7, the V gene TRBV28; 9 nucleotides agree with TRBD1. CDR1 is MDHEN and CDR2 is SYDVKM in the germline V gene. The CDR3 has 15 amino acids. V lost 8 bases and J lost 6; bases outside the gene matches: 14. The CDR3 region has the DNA TGTGCCAGCGGACAGCCGGGGACAGGGAGGGGCGAGCAGTACTTC. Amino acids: CASGQPGTGRGEQYF. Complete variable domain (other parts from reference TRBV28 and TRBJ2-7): DVKVTQSSRYLVKRTGEKVFLECVQDMDHENMFWYRQDPGLGLRLIYFSYDVKMKEKGDIPEGYSVSREKKERFSLILESASTNQTSMYLCASGQPGTGRGEQYFGPGTRLTVT.

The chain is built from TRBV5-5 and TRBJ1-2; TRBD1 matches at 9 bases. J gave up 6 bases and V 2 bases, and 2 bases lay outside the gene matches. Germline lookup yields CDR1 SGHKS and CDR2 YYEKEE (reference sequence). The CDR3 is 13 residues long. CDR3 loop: CASSFNRGHGYTF. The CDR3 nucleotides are TGTGCCAGCAGCTTCAACAGGGGGCATGGCTACACCTTC.

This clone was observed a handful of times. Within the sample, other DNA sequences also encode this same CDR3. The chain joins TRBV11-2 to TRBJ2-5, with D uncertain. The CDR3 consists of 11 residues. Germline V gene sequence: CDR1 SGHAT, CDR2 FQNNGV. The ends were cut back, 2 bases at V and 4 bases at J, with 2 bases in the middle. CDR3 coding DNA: TGTGCCAGCAGCTTATTAGAGACCCAGTACTTC. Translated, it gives CASSLLETQYF.

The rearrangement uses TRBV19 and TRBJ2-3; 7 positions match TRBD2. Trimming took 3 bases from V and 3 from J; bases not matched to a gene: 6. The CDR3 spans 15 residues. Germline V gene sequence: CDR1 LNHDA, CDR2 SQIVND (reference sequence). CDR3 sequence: CASSIIGTITDTQYF. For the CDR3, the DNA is TGTGCCAGTAGTATTATTGGGACTATAACAGATACGCAGTATTTT.

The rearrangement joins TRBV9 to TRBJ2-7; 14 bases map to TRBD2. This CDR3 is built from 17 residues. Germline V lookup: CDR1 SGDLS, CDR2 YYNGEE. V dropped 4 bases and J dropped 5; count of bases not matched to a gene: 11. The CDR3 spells CASSPGLAGGLAHEQYF. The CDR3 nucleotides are TGTGCCAGCAGCCCAGGACTAGCGGGAGGACTGGCCCACGAGCAGTACTTC.

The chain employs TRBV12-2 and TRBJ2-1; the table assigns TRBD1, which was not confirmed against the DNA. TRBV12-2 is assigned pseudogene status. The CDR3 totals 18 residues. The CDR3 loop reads CASRLVLLEDRGLLEQFF. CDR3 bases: TGTGCAAGTCGCTTAGTTCTTCTGGAGGACAGGGGGTTGCTGGAGCAGTTCTTC.

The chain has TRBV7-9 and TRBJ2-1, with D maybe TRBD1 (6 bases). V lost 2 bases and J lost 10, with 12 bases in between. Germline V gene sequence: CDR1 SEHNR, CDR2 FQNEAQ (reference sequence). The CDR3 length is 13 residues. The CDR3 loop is CASSLIPRGEQFF. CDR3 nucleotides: TGTGCCAGCAGCTTAATACCGAGGGGGGAGCAGTTCTTC.

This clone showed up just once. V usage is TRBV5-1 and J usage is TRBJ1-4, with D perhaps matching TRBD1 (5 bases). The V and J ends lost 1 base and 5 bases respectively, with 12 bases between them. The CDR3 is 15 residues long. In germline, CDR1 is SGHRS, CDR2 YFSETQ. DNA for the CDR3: TGCGCCAGCAGCTTGCAGGGCCAGAGGAATGAAAAACTGTTTTTT. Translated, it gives CASSLQGQRNEKLFF.

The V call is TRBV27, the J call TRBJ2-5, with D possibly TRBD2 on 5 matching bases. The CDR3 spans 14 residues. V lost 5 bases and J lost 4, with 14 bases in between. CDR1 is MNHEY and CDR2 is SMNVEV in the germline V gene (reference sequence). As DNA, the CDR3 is TGTGCCAGCAGTCAAACCGGGATACTAGAGACCCAGTACTTC. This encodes CASSQTGILETQYF.

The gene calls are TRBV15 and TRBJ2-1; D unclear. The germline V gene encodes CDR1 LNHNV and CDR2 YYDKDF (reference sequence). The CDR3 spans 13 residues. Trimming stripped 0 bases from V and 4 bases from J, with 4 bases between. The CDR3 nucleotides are TGTGCCACCAGCAGAGATGGATACAATGAGCAGTTCTTC. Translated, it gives CATSRDGYNEQFF.

The CDR3, as DNA: TGTGCCAGCAGTGAAGAGGTAGGCACTGAAGCTTTCTTT. This gives the protein CASSEEVGTEAFF. The chain has TRBV25-1 and TRBJ1-1; D call uncertain. Germline assignment: CDR1 MGHDK and CDR2 SYGVNS. Between the trimmed V and J ends, which lost 2 bases and 4 bases, there was a span of 8 bases. The CDR3 is made up of 13 amino acids. Looking up the rest from reference TRBV25-1 and TRBJ1-1 gives the full variable domain: EADIYQTPRYLVIGTGKKITLECSQTMGHDKMYWYQQDPGMELHLIHYSYGVNSTEKGDLSSESTVSRIRTEHFPLTLESARPSHTSQYLCASSEEVGTEAFFGQGTRLTVV.

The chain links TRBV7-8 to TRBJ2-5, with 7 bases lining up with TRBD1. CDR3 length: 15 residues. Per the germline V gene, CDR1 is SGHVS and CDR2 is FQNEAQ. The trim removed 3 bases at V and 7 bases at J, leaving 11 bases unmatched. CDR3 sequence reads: CASSFDRVSSVTQYF. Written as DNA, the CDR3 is TGTGCCAGCAGCTTTGACAGGGTATCGTCAGTGACCCAGTACTTC.

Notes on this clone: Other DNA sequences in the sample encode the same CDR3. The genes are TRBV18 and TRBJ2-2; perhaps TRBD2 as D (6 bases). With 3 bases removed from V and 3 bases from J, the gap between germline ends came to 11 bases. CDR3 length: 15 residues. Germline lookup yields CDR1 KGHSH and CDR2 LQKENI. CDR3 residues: CASSPGGADTGELFF. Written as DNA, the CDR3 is TGTGCCAGCTCACCTGGAGGGGCTGACACCGGGGAGCTGTTTTTT.

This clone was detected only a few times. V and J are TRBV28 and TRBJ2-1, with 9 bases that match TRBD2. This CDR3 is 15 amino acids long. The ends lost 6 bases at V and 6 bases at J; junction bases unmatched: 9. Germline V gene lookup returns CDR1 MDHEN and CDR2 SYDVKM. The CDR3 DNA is TGTGCCAGCAGCCACGTTAGCGGGAGTTTCAATGAGCAGTTCTTC. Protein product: CASSHVSGSFNEQFF.